This TCR beta chain was found in a study of blood T cells in healthy people across ages. A sample-barcoded 5' primer and a J-beta primer mix were used in a second PCR of roughly 7 to 11 cycles. The authors tagged each cDNA molecule using a template-switch adaptor with 12 random nucleotides. TCRdb passed the 5' RACE reads through MiXCR, listing each CDR3 protein once. The sample includes roughly 1,300,000 distinct CDR3 sequences, almost 60% of them seen just once. Study-wide points: CMV infection status of these donors was not known. Naive CD4+ cells and diversity were both higher in long-lived donors than in aged donors.

The CDR3 consists of 14 residues. Germline CDR1 reads MNHNY; CDR2 reads SVGAGI (reference sequence). The V and J ends lost 2 bases and 7 bases respectively, with 11 bases between them. This clonotype was detected a few times. Its antigen is still unknown. The sample comprised blood. The rearrangement uses TRBV6-6 and TRBJ1-4; D is unclear. This clonotype originated in a man between 18 and 35 years old in good health. DNA of the CDR3: TGTGCCAGCAGTTACGAGGGCAAGCGTGAAAAACTGTTTTTT. Its protein product is CASSYEGKREKLFF.